These 26 T cell receptor beta chains originate from one sample sequenced in a study of T cells in Graves' hyperthyroidism and ophthalmopathy. TCR beta CDR3 regions were amplified from RNA transcripts. First-round RT-PCR of the TCR CDR3 relied on the HTBI primer set. TCRdb ran MiXCR on the multiplex PCR reads and lists one entry per CDR3 protein. Seen here are approximately 600,000 distinct CDR3 sequences, around 14% observed once, and the top ten hold less than 9%. The material sequenced was blood. The receptors were sampled from a woman under 30 with Graves' ophthalmopathy.

The table lists this clonotype with many counts. The chain has TRBV19 and TRBJ2-7, with a tentative D call TRBD2 (5 bases). V was shortened by 7 bases and J by 3 bases, with 19 bases between the two germline ends. Germline V gives CDR1 LNHDA, CDR2 SQIVND (reference sequence). The CDR3 is 15 amino acids. The CDR3 reads CASTDRPGELYEQYF. CDR3 bases: TGTGCCAGTACTGATCGACCTGGGGAGCTCTACGAGCAGTACTTC.

In this sample, this clonotype turned up many times. The CDR3 DNA reads as TGTGCCAGCAGCGTCCAAGGACAGGGATACAATGAGCAGTTCTTC. Its protein product is CASSVQGQGYNEQFF. This chain joins TRBV9 and TRBJ2-1, with 8 nucleotides matching TRBD1. CDR3 size: 15 residues. J was trimmed by 4 bases and V by 2 bases; bases with no gene match: 5. Germline loops: CDR1 SGDLS, CDR2 YYNGEE.

The chain links TRBV7-4 to TRBJ1-1; TRBD1 is a possible D gene (5 bases). Between the trimmed V and J ends, which lost 7 bases and 4 bases, there was a span of 25 bases. There are 17 residues in the CDR3. Germline CDR1 is SGHVT and CDR2 is SQSDAQ. In DNA form, the CDR3 reads TGTGCCAGCACCCCCGGGGGACCTGGGGACTGGGGCACTGAAGCTTTCTTT. Protein product: CASTPGGPGDWGTEAFF.

V gene TRBV2 combines with J gene TRBJ1-1; 8 bases fit TRBD1. CDR1 and CDR2 (germline): SNHLY, FYNNEI. Unmatched junction bases numbered 9, after V lost 7 bases and J lost 8 bases. The CDR3 sequence is 13 residues long. The CDR3 bases are TGTGCCAGCACCCGACAGGGGCGACCCGAAGCTTTCTTT. This translates into CASTRQGRPEAFF.

This clonotype was counted many times. The chain has TRBV6-5 and TRBJ1-4; 7 nucleotides align to TRBD1. Germline CDR1 MNHEY, CDR2 SVGAGI. The CDR3 totals 15 residues. V was pared by 0 bases and J by 6 bases, with 4 bases of the junction left unmatched. Written as DNA, the CDR3 is TGTGCCAGCAGTTACTCGCCGCAGGGGGATGAAAAACTGTTTTTT. Protein sequence: CASSYSPQGDEKLFF.

V gene TRBV7-9 combines with J gene TRBJ2-7; D is possibly TRBD1 (7 bases). V gave up 6 bases and J gave up 0 bases, with 15 bases separating them. The CDR3 covers 15 residues. Per germline, CDR1 SEHNR and CDR2 FQNEAQ (reference sequence). The CDR3 loop is CASREGQWSSYEQYF. CDR3 nucleotides: TGTGCCAGCAGGGAGGGACAGTGGAGCTCCTACGAGCAGTACTTC.

This clonotype has ten or more counts. The chain combines TRBV29-1 with TRBJ1-4; D is unclear. The germline gives CDR1 SQVTM, CDR2 ANQGSEA. CDR3 size: 13 residues. Between the trimmed V and J ends, which lost 5 bases and 4 bases, there was a span of 11 bases. For the CDR3, the DNA is TGCAGCGTTCGCCCGGAGAATAATGAAAAACTGTTTTTT. Translated: CSVRPENNEKLFF.

This clonotype was counted ten times or more. The chain employs TRBV27 and TRBJ2-1; D might be TRBD1 (5 bases). The germline V gene has CDR1 MNHEY and CDR2 SMNVEV (reference sequence). V lost 2 bases, J lost 6 bases, and 11 bases lay in between. The CDR3 consists of 14 residues. CDR3 sequence (DNA): TGTGCCAGCAGTTTACCCCCCAGGGTCAATGAGCAGTTCTTC. Its translation: CASSLPPRVNEQFF.

This clonotype was recorded many times. The rearrangement links TRBV7-9 to TRBJ2-7; 10 nucleotides line up with TRBD2. CDR3 size: 14 residues. Germline CDR1 reads SEHNR; CDR2 reads FQNEAQ (reference sequence). Trimming cost V 7 bases and J 7 bases; bases outside gene matches: 10. The CDR3 region has the DNA TGTGCCAGCACCCCAGCGGGAGGGCCGGAGGAGCAGTACTTC. It is translated as CASTPAGGPEEQYF.

This clonotype was picked up many times. The V and J genes are TRBV6-1 and TRBJ1-5; no clear D. CDR3 size: 14 residues. CDR1 and CDR2 (germline): MNHNS, SASEGT. V shed 5 bases and J shed 0 bases, with 8 bases lying between them. The CDR3 spells CASSLEVSNQPQHF. The CDR3 bases are TGTGCCAGCAGTTTGGAGGTTAGCAATCAGCCCCAGCATTTT.

This clonotype has a handful of counts. This sequence joins TRBV7-9 and TRBJ2-5, with D perhaps TRBD1 (7 bases). V was cut by 5 bases and J by 5 bases, with 18 bases left in between. The CDR3 is 15 amino acids. Per germline, CDR1 SEHNR and CDR2 FQNEAQ (reference sequence). The CDR3 protein is CASSLRQGLFETQYF. For the CDR3, the DNA is TGTGCCAGCAGCCTTCGACAGGGACTCTTTGAGACCCAGTACTTC. Full variable domain (outside the CDR3, taken from reference TRBV7-9 and TRBJ2-5): DTGVSQNPRHKITKRGQNVTFRCDPISEHNRLYWYRQTLGQGPEFLTYFQNEAQLEKSRLLSDRFSAERPKGSFSTLEIQRTEQGDSAMYLCASSLRQGLFETQYFGPGTRLLVL.

This clonotype was counted at least ten times. V is TRBV7-2 and J is TRBJ1-5; D is unresolved. Trimming took 5 bases from V and 7 from J, leaving 15 bases between them. Germline V lookup: CDR1 SGHTA, CDR2 FQGNSA. The CDR3 has 14 amino acids. The CDR3 reads CASSQMDGGQPQHF. CDR3 sequence (DNA): TGTGCCAGCAGCCAAATGGACGGTGGCCAGCCCCAGCATTTT. The full variable domain, completed using reference TRBV7-2 and TRBJ1-5, is GAGVSQSPSNKVTEKGKDVELRCDPISGHTALYWYRQSLGQGLEFLIYFQGNSAPDKSGLPSDRFSAERTGGSVSTLTIQRTQQEDSAVYLCASSQMDGGQPQHFGDGTRLSIL.

This clonotype was seen only a few times. The rearrangement links TRBV29-1 to TRBJ2-1; possible D gene TRBD1, 5 bases. Germline CDR1 is SQVTM and CDR2 is ANQGSEA. Trimming shortened V by 3 bases and J by 7 bases, and 16 bases separated the two germline ends. CDR3 length: 14 residues. This CDR3 is CSVDHQGTKNEQFF. The CDR3 DNA sequence: TGCAGCGTTGACCACCAGGGAACTAAAAATGAGCAGTTCTTC.

This clonotype was seen many times. The rearrangement uses TRBV7-2 and TRBJ2-3, with 11 bases fitting TRBD2. Trimming took 7 bases from V and 4 from J; bases not matched to a gene: 7. Germline V lookup: CDR1 SGHTA, CDR2 FQGNSA. The CDR3 runs 15 residues. CDR3 sequence: CASTPGLAVSDTQYF. The CDR3 DNA reads as TGTGCCAGCACCCCGGGACTAGCGGTTTCAGATACGCAGTATTTT.

This clonotype has at least ten counts. The chain couples TRBV20-1 to TRBJ2-7, with 9 positions matching TRBD1. Germline CDR1 DFQATT, CDR2 SNEGSKA (reference sequence). The CDR3 extends over 14 amino acids. Losses at the gene ends were 3 bases for V and 1 base for J; bases not matched to a gene: 4. CDR3 sequence reads: CSASRDRASYEQYF. The CDR3 bases are TGCAGTGCTAGCAGGGACAGGGCTTCCTACGAGCAGTACTTC.

The chain links TRBV30 to TRBJ1-6, with D unresolved. Trimming took off 5 bases at V and 11 bases at J, with 7 bases between the two ends. Germline V gene data show CDR1 as GTSNPN and CDR2 as SVGIG (reference sequence). The CDR3 loop spans 10 amino acids. The CDR3 protein is CAWDRPPLHF. Here the CDR3 DNA reads TGTGCCTGGGATAGGCCACCCCTCCACTTT. Filled out from reference TRBV30 and TRBJ1-6, the complete variable domain reads SQTIHQWPATLVQPVGSPLSLECTVEGTSNPNLYWYRQAAGRGLQLLFYSVGIGQISSEVPQNLSASRPQDRQFILSSKKLLLSDSGFYLCAWDRPPLHFGNGTRLTVT.

This clonotype was detected ten times or more. This chain joins TRBV2 and TRBJ2-3; D is unclear. V was clipped by 11 bases and J by 1 base, with 7 bases between them. The CDR3 is 11 residues long. Germline CDR1 is SNHLY and CDR2 is FYNNEI. DNA of the CDR3: TGTGCCCGCCACGGCACAGATACGCAGTATTTT. This translates into CARHGTDTQYF.

The rearrangement links TRBV9 to TRBJ1-5; 7 nucleotides agree with TRBD1. The CDR3 runs to 15 residues. The V gene end was trimmed by 7 bases and the J gene end by 3 bases; junction bases not matched to a gene: 10. The germline gives CDR1 SGDLS, CDR2 YYNGEE. CDR3: CASARGDSLNQPQHF. As DNA, the CDR3 is TGTGCCAGCGCCCGAGGGGACAGCCTCAATCAGCCCCAGCATTTT.

This clonotype was counted only a few times. V is TRBV27 and J is TRBJ2-1; 8 bases are a match to TRBD1. This CDR3 contains 14 residues. Germline loops: CDR1 MNHEY, CDR2 SMNVEV (reference sequence). Unmatched junction bases numbered 8, after V lost 5 bases and J lost 8 bases. CDR3 amino acids: CASSLDRVSDEQFF. The CDR3, as DNA: TGTGCCAGCAGTCTGGACAGGGTTTCTGATGAGCAGTTCTTC.

This clonotype was counted only a few times. The rearrangement joins TRBV20-1 to TRBJ2-2, with 8 positions matching TRBD2. J lost 5 bases, V lost 0 bases, and 8 bases had no gene match. CDR1 DFQATT and CDR2 SNEGSKA come from the germline V gene (reference sequence). This CDR3 is built from 16 residues. Here the CDR3 reads CSARDSGGGQTGELFF. CDR3 bases: TGCAGTGCTAGAGATTCCGGGGGGGGTCAGACCGGGGAGCTGTTTTTT.

The V gene is TRBV20-1, the J gene TRBJ2-3; the match to TRBD2 covers 11 bases. The CDR3 has 18 amino acids. V dropped 0 bases and J dropped 3; count of bases not matched to a gene: 11. The germline V gene has CDR1 DFQATT and CDR2 SNEGSKA (reference sequence). CDR3 sequence reads: CSARDNDLAGGRTDTQYF. Written as DNA, the CDR3 is TGCAGTGCTAGAGATAATGACTTAGCGGGAGGGCGAACAGATACGCAGTATTTT.

This clonotype was counted at least ten times. The chain employs TRBV30 and TRBJ1-5, with 7 bases that match TRBD1. The CDR3 sequence is 14 residues long. The junction had 6 bases not matched to a gene; V was cut back by 3 bases and J by 4 bases. Germline CDR1 reads GTSNPN; CDR2 reads SVGIG (reference sequence). The CDR3 DNA reads as TGTGCCTGGAGCCCAGGGGGATGGAATCAGCCCCAGCATTTT. It yields the protein CAWSPGGWNQPQHF.

This clonotype was counted at least ten times. V is TRBV6-1 and J is TRBJ2-7; 7 positions match TRBD1. The V and J ends lost 6 bases and 6 bases, in that order; junction bases with no gene match: 17. The CDR3 contains 16 residues. Germline V gene sequence: CDR1 MNHNS, CDR2 SASEGT. CDR3 region: CASSSLGQRDLREQYF. DNA of the CDR3: TGTGCCAGCAGCTCTTTGGGACAGCGAGACCTACGCGAGCAGTACTTC.

This clonotype was found many times. The V call is TRBV7-3, the J call TRBJ2-1; TRBD2 matches 10 bases. Germline V gene lookup returns CDR1 SGHTA and CDR2 FQGTGA. V shed 7 bases, J shed 10 bases, and the junction held 19 bases outside the gene matches. The CDR3 extends over 17 amino acids. CDR3 protein: CASTLDGGLAGVEEQFF. The CDR3, as DNA: TGTGCCAGCACCCTAGACGGGGGTCTAGCGGGAGTGGAGGAGCAGTTCTTC.

The sample holds many counts of this clonotype. This chain links TRBV2 with TRBJ2-7, with no clear D. The CDR3 loop spans 13 amino acids. V was trimmed by 1 base and J by 1 base, leaving 5 bases between them. Per germline, CDR1 SNHLY and CDR2 FYNNEI. CDR3 region: CASSEVPSYEQYF. The CDR3 coding sequence is TGTGCCAGCAGTGAAGTTCCATCCTACGAGCAGTACTTC.

The table lists this clonotype with many counts. The rearrangement links TRBV6-1 to TRBJ2-1; the match to TRBD2 covers 8 bases. The CDR3 runs to 14 residues. CDR1 and CDR2 (germline): MNHNS, SASEGT. Trimming took 4 bases from V and 6 from J; bases not matched to a gene: 5. The CDR3 region has the DNA TGTGCCAGCAGTGCGGGACTAGGGGTCAATGAGCAGTTCTTC. Translation gives CASSAGLGVNEQFF.